A selection of T cell receptor beta chains follows, all from one sample in a study of T cells in localized non-small cell lung cancer. Sequencing was performed with immunoSEQ multiplex PCR; in TCRdb, only in-frame clones are kept and a portion is missing. The sample has some 72,000 clones, roughly four fifths seen once. The specimen was peripheral blood, collected before any cancer treatment. These receptors were collected from a man between 35 and 75 years old with stage I lung adenocarcinoma. CDR3s include the opening cysteine and the closing phenylalanine or tryptophan. The D gene is left open where the match is weak. Clone size is given for some rows only: seen once, a few or many times, or a class if the clone is expanded.

TRBD2 | 16 | . | TRBJ2-1 | TRBV25-1 | TGTGCCAGCAGTCTTACGAGGAGCGGGGGGGCCGATGAGCAGTTCTTC | CASSLTRSGGADEQFF
. | 15 | . | TRBJ2-1 | TRBV11-3 | TGTGCCAGCAGCTTAGCGGGAAGAACTCACAATGAGCAGTTCTTC | CASSLAGRTHNEQFF
TRBD1 | 13 | once | TRBJ2-1 | TRBV11-2 | TGTGCCAGCAGCTGGGGACAGCCCAATGAGCAGTTCTTC | CASSWGQPNEQFF
. | 15 | . | TRBJ2-3 | TRBV30 | TGTGCCTGGAGTCGGACCTCTTCTAGCACAGATACGCAGTATTTT | CAWSRTSSSTDTQYF
. | 16 | . | TRBJ2-1 | TRBV18 | TGTGCCAGCTCACCCTCGGGACTGCGCTCCTACAATGAGCAGTTCTTC | CASSPSGLRSYNEQFF
. | 14 | . | TRBJ2-5 | TRBV7-2 | TGTGCCAGCAGCTTTCTTGGGGGCGGGGAGACCCAGTACTTC | CASSFLGGGETQYF
. | 16 | . | TRBJ2-7 | TRBV6-6 | TGTGCCAGCAGTTATGGGACTGGGTCCCGGCCCTACGAGCAGTACTTC | CASSYGTGSRPYEQYF
. | 14 | . | TRBJ2-7 | TRBV6-6 | TGTGCCAGCAGTTACTTTAGCGGGACAGGAGAGCAGTACTTC | CASSYFSGTGEQYF
. | 14 | . | TRBJ1-2 | TRBV29-1 | TGCAGCGTTCCCTCCGGTGGAGGGAACTATGGCTACACCTTC | CSVPSGGGNYGYTF
. | 14 | . | TRBJ1-3 | TRBV6-5 | TGTGCCAGCAGTTACTCGACAGGAGGAAACACCATATATTTT | CASSYSTGGNTIYF
. | 13 | . | TRBJ2-1 | TRBV7-3 | TGTGCCAGCAGCTTAAATCCCCTAGACCGGCAGTTCTTC | CASSLNPLDRQFF
. | 16 | . | TRBJ1-4 | TRBV7-6 | TGTGCCAGCAGCTTAAGTAAGGCAATCGGTAATGAAAAACTGTTTTTT | CASSLSKAIGNEKLFF
. | 14 | . | TRBJ2-7 | TRBV21-1 | TGTGCCAGCAGCAGAAAACAGGGAACCTACGAGCAGTACTTC | CASSRKQGTYEQYF
. | 14 | few | TRBJ1-3 | TRBV18 | TGTGCCAGCTCACCACCTTCTCTTGGAAACACCATATATTTT | CASSPPSLGNTIYF
. | 16 | . | TRBJ2-1 | TRBV27 | TGTGCCAGCAGTTTATCGAGTGGAAGCTCCTACAATGAGCAGTTCTTC | CASSLSSGSSYNEQFF
TRBD2 | 16 | . | TRBJ2-1 | TRBV5-1 | TGCGCCAGCAGCTTGGTTTTAGCGGGAGGGTACAATGAGCAGTTCTTC | CASSLVLAGGYNEQFF
. | 18 | . | TRBJ2-1 | TRBV5-1 | TGCGCCAGCAGCTCGGAGTTATTAAGGGACCCCTCCTACAATGAGCAGTTCTTC | CASSSELLRDPSYNEQFF
TRBD1 | 14 | . | TRBJ2-3 | TRBV5-1 | TGCGCCAGCAGCTCCGGGACAGTCACAGATACGCAGTATTTT | CASSSGTVTDTQYF
. | 14 | . | TRBJ1-2 | TRBV7-2 | TGTGCCAGCAGCCCCGAGCGGTTTAACTATGGCTACACCTTC | CASSPERFNYGYTF
. | 16 | . | TRBJ1-5 | TRBV19 | TGTGCCAGTAGTATGTCTCGACAGGTTAGCAATCAGCCCCAGCATTTT | CASSMSRQVSNQPQHF
TRBD1 | 12 | . | TRBJ2-1 | TRBV19 | TGTGCCAGTGGGGGCACAGGGGCTAGAGGGTTCTTC | CASGGTGARGFF
. | 15 | . | TRBJ2-7 | TRBV6-6 | TGTGCCAGCAGTGGACCTCCCGACAGGACCTACGAGCAGTACTTC | CASSGPPDRTYEQYF
TRBD1 | 15 | once | TRBJ1-5 | TRBV6-1 | TGTGCCAGCAGCGGACAGGGGAATAGCAATCAGCCCCAGCATTTT | CASSGQGNSNQPQHF
TRBD2 | 17 | . | TRBJ2-5 | TRBV15 | TGTGCCACCCAAGGGACTACCAAGAGGGAACCTAGTTTTACCCAGTACTTC | CATQGTTKREPSFTQYF
. | 14 | . | TRBJ2-5 | TRBV7-8 | TGTGCCAGCAGCAGGGGACGGACCCAAGAGACCCAGTACTTC | CASSRGRTQETQYF
. | 14 | . | TRBJ2-7 | TRBV11-2 | TGTGCCAGCAGCTTTGGGCCGGAACTCTACGAGCAGTACTTC | CASSFGPELYEQYF
. | 13 | . | TRBJ2-7 | TRBV5-1 | TGCGCCAGCAGCTTGGCCATAGGTGGAGAGCAGTACTTC | CASSLAIGGEQYF
. | 18 | . | TRBJ2-4 | TRBV5-4 | TGTGCCAGCAGCACTATCGGGTTGGCTAAGTTAGCCAAAAACATTCAGTACTTC | CASSTIGLAKLAKNIQYF
. | 15 | once | TRBJ2-3 | TRBV4-1 | TGCGCCAGCAGTCCTAGGGAGTTGGGCACAGATACGCAGTATTTT | CASSPRELGTDTQYF
. | 14 | few | TRBJ2-1 | TRBV7-2 | TGTGCCAGCAGCCGAGGGTATAGTGCGGGTGAGCAGTTCTTC | CASSRGYSAGEQFF
. | 14 | . | TRBJ1-2 | TRBV10-2 | TGCGCCAGCAGTGCCGGGGATTCGGGCCATGGCTACACCTTC | CASSAGDSGHGYTF
TRBD2 | 15 | . | TRBJ2-3 | TRBV30 | TGTGCCTGGAGTTTAGCGGGAGGGGTCACAGATACGCAGTATTTT | CAWSLAGGVTDTQYF
. | 17 | . | TRBJ2-5 | TRBV6-1 | TGTGCCAGCAGTGGGAGCTCTACCGGATCGTCTAAAGAGACCCAGTACTTC | CASSGSSTGSSKETQYF
. | 15 | . | TRBJ2-1 | TRBV19 | TGTGCCAGTAGTATCGACGGTGGACGCTTTAATGAGCAGTTCTTC | CASSIDGGRFNEQFF
TRBD2 | 14 | . | TRBJ2-1 | TRBV5-1 | TGCGCCAGCAGCATCAGCGGGGGAAACAATGAGCAGTTCTTC | CASSISGGNNEQFF
. | 13 | once | TRBJ1-5 | TRBV19 | TGTGCCAGTAAAGACCTCTCCAATCAGCCCCAGCATTTT | CASKDLSNQPQHF
. | 12 | . | TRBJ2-3 | TRBV19 | TGTGCCAGTAGGGACAACACAGATACGCAGTATTTT | CASRDNTDTQYF
. | 15 | . | TRBJ1-6 | TRBV2 | TGTGCCAGCAATAAGGACAGTAACCGTAATTCACCCCTCCACTTT | CASNKDSNRNSPLHF
. | 16 | once | TRBJ2-5 | TRBV4-1 | TGCGCCAGCAGCCAAGTGGGAGGGGGCGAGGGGGAGACCCAGTACTTC | CASSQVGGGEGETQYF
. | 13 | . | TRBJ2-1 | TRBV5-1 | TGCGCCAGCAGCTTAATGGGCAATTATGAGCAGTTCTTC | CASSLMGNYEQFF
TRBD1 | 16 | . | TRBJ2-7 | TRBV18 | TGTGCCAGCTCACCGACCGTTGGACAGGGTAGAGGCGAGCAGTACTTC | CASSPTVGQGRGEQYF
. | 15 | . | TRBJ2-7 | TRBV5-1 | TGCGCCAGCAGCTTGGTCGGCGGGGGCCCCTACGAGCAGTACTTC | CASSLVGGGPYEQYF
. | 13 | . | TRBJ1-1 | TRBV30 | TGTGCCTGGACCCTGCGGGGGAACACTGAAGCTTTCTTT | CAWTLRGNTEAFF
. | 12 | . | TRBJ1-2 | TRBV5-4 | TGTGCCAGCAGCTTGGACGCATATGGCTACACCTTC | CASSLDAYGYTF